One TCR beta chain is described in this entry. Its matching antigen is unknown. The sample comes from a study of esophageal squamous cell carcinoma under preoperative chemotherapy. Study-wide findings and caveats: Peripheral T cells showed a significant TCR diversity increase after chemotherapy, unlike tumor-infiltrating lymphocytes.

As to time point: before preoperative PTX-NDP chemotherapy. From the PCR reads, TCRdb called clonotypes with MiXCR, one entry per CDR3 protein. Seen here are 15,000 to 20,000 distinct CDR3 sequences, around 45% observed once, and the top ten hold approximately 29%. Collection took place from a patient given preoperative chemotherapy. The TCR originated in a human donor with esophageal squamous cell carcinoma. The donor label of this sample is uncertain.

The CDR3 DNA follows: TGTGCCAGCAGCTTCACAGGGACTAGCGGGGGGGAAACCGGGGAGCTGTTTTTT. Its translation is CASSFTGTSGGETGELFF. V and J are TRBV7-2 and TRBJ2-2, with 16 bases that match TRBD2. Germline V gives CDR1 SGHTA, CDR2 FQGNSA. Trimming cost V 3 bases and J 5 bases; bases outside gene matches: 6. The length of the CDR3 is 18 residues.